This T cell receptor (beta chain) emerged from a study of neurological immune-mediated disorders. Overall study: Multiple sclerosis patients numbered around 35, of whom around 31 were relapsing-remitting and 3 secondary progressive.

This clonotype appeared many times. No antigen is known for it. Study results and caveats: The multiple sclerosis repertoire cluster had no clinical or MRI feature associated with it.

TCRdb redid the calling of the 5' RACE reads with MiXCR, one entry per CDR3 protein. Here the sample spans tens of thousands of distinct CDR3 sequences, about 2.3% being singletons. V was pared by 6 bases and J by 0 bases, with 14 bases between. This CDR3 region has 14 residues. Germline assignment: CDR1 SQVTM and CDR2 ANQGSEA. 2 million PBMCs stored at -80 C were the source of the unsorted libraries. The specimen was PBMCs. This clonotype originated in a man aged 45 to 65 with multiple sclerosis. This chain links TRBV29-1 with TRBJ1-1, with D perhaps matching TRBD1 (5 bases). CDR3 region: CSVYAGRVNTEAFF. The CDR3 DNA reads TGCAGCGTCTACGCAGGGCGGGTGAACACTGAAGCTTTCTTT.